In this sample, the clone carrying this T cell receptor beta chain turned up once. No antigen is known for it. CDR1 is MNHNS, CDR2 SASEGT, per germline. The germline V and J ends were trimmed by 4 bases and 6 bases, with 19 bases remaining between them. This CDR3 region has 15 residues. Baseline, cycle 4 day 1, and cycle 7 day 1 were the blood sampling points. Clones were read by immunoSEQ multiplex PCR, and TCRdb kept only the in-frame ones, dropping some. Of 50,000 or so clones listed, 60% to 80% are singletons. The data stem from a study of OX40 agonist ivuxolimab in advanced cancers. Study information: Earlier anti-PD-1, anti-PD-L1 or anti-CTLA-4 therapy was permitted; over 35% had received some.

Study-wide results and caveats: CD8+ T cells were the subset that, on average, had more expanded clones than CD4+.

The source material was CD4+ or CD8+ T cells sorted from blood, sampled in a trial of the OX40 agonist ivuxolimab. The TCR comes from an adult with an advanced solid tumor such as melanoma, head and neck, liver or kidney cancer. The chain recombines TRBV6-1 with TRBJ2-7, with D possibly being TRBD1 or TRBD2 (5 bases each). The CDR3 protein is CASSVLAQGAAEQYF. CDR3 in DNA: TGTGCCAGCAGTGTACTCGCCCAGGGAGCCGCCGAGCAGTACTTC.